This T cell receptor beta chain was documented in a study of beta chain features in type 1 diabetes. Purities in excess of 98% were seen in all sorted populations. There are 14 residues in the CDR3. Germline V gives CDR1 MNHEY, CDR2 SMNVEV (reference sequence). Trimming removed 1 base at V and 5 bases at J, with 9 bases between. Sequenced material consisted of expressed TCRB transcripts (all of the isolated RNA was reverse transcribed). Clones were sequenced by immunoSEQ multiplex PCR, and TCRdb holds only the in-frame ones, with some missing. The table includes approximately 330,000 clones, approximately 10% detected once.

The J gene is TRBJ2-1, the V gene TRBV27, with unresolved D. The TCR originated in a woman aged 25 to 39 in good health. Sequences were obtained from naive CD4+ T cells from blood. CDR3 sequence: CASSLLGLDNEQFF. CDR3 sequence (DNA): TGTGCCAGCAGTTTATTGGGCCTGGACAATGAGCAGTTCTTC.